This T cell receptor (beta chain) appears in the sequencing data of a study of OX40 agonist ivuxolimab in advanced cancers. Study-level background: Treatment received earlier with anti-PD-1, anti-PD-L1 or anti-CTLA-4 agents was allowed, and around 36% had some.

Germline V gene sequence: CDR1 MNHNY, CDR2 SVGAGI (reference sequence). The CDR3 covers 15 residues. The ends were cut back, 5 bases at V and 6 bases at J, with 18 bases in the middle. General study points: Antigens targeted by the expanded peripheral T cells were not determined. On average, CD8+ T cells had more expanded clones than CD4+.

With respect to this clone: Its antigen is still unknown.

The data were produced by immunoSEQ multiplex PCR, yet TCRdb's version contains in-frame clones alone and is incomplete. The sample consists of about 80,000 clones, roughly 91% of them appearing once. The sequence derives from an adult with an advanced solid tumor such as melanoma, head and neck, liver or kidney cancer. This material consisted of CD4+ or CD8+ T cells sorted from blood, taken in a trial of the OX40 agonist ivuxolimab. The chain uses TRBV6-6 and TRBJ2-3, with no clear D. In nucleotides, the CDR3 is TGTGCCAGCAGTCCAGACCCCTTTAAAACGGATACGCAGTATTTT. As protein: CASSPDPFKTDTQYF.